Sequencing of this T cell receptor (beta chain) was carried out in a study of graft-versus-host responses after intestinal transplantation. On the study more broadly: Multivisceral, liver-intestinal, or isolated intestinal transplants were performed in recipients.

Clones were sequenced by immunoSEQ multiplex PCR, and TCRdb holds only the in-frame ones, with some missing. Among some 79,000 clones listed, 85% to 90% were seen once. Study-level findings and limits: Some GvH clones were seen earlier in gut or blood, suggesting intestinal origin.

To note about this clone: The antigen is unknown.

The germline V gene has CDR1 SGDLS and CDR2 YYNGEE. The V and J ends lost 0 bases and 6 bases respectively, with 9 bases between them. The CDR3 has 13 amino acids. The material was unstimulated CD4+ T cells sorted from spleen or lymph node cells, obtained before intestinal transplant. The chain links TRBV9 to TRBJ1-2, with no clear D. This sequence was found in a human donor who received an intestinal transplant. The CDR3 region is CASSVVEGDGYTF. In nucleotides, the CDR3 is TGTGCCAGCAGCGTAGTAGAGGGTGATGGCTACACCTTC. Full variable domain (rest looked up from reference TRBV9 and TRBJ1-2): DSGVTQTPKHLITATGQRVTLRCSPRSGDLSVYWYQQSLDQGLQFLIQYYNGEERAKGNILERFSAQQFPDLHSELNLSSLELGDSALYFCASSVVEGDGYTFGSGTRLTVV.